Listed here are 9 T cell receptor beta chains from one sample, sequenced in a study of blood T cell repertoires in COVID-19. Sequencing was performed with immunoSEQ multiplex PCR; in TCRdb, only in-frame clones are kept and a portion is missing. This sample yields around 45,000 clones, of which about 89% are seen a single time; roughly 6% belongs to the top ten. The sequencing sample was made of peripheral blood. The receptors were gathered from a man in his sixties or seventies with active COVID-19.

The rearrangement joins TRBV11-2 to TRBJ1-6; D gene unclear. The germline V gene has CDR1 SGHAT and CDR2 FQNNGV. The CDR3 extends over 15 amino acids. V lost 5 bases to trimming and J lost 6 bases, with 14 bases between them. The CDR3 loop reads CASSDFAGSNSPLHF. CDR3 coding DNA: TGTGCCAGCAGCGACTTCGCGGGAAGTAATTCACCCCTCCACTTT.

This clone has a single count. The V call is TRBV29-1, the J call TRBJ2-7; possible D gene TRBD1, 5 bases. V lost 0 bases and J lost 2, with 17 bases in between. CDR1 is SQVTM, CDR2 ANQGSEA, per germline. CDR3 length equals 16 residues. The DNA of the CDR3 is TGCAGCGTTGAAGACAGTTACGATGACAGTCCCTACGAGCAGTACTTC. Its protein product is CSVEDSYDDSPYEQYF.

V and J are TRBV6-5 and TRBJ1-5; D unresolved. CDR3 length: 14 amino acids. Germline CDR1 and CDR2: MNHEY and SVGAGI. V was clipped by 5 bases and J by 5 bases, with 13 bases between them. The CDR3 sequence is CASSIRGLYQPQHF. CDR3 DNA sequence: TGTGCCAGCAGTATAAGAGGGTTATATCAGCCCCAGCATTTT.

The rearrangement joins TRBV15 to TRBJ2-4; D possibly corresponds to TRBD1 (5 bases). The CDR3 length is 15 residues. Germline CDR1 reads LNHNV; CDR2 reads YYDKDF (reference sequence). With 0 bases removed from V and 4 bases from J, the gap between germline ends came to 10 bases. The CDR3 loop reads CATSRDQAGKNIQYF. The CDR3 DNA sequence: TGTGCCACCAGCAGAGATCAGGCAGGGAAAAACATTCAGTACTTC.

This chain links TRBV6-5 with TRBJ2-1; 9 bases are a match to TRBD1. The CDR3 covers 15 residues. J lost 6 bases, V lost 5 bases, and 8 bases had no gene match. The germline CDR1 and CDR2 sequences are MNHEY and SVGAGI. The DNA of the CDR3 is TGTGCCAGCAGTAACGGGGGACAGGGACGCAATGAGCAGTTCTTC. It translates to CASSNGGQGRNEQFF.

The V gene is TRBV9, the J gene TRBJ2-2; D gene unclear. Germline-derived CDR1 and CDR2 are SGDLS and YYNGEE. V shed 7 bases and J shed 3 bases, with 10 bases lying between them. CDR3 length: 13 residues. This CDR3 is CASSPPDTGELFF. CDR3 nucleotide sequence: TGTGCCAGCTCTCCTCCTGACACCGGGGAGCTGTTTTTT.

The chain employs TRBV29-1 and TRBJ2-6; maybe TRBD2 (6 bases). The V and J ends lost 7 bases and 2 bases respectively, with 9 bases between them. Germline values: CDR1 SQVTM, CDR2 ANQGSEA. CDR3 length: 13 residues. Here the CDR3 DNA reads TGCAGCGGACGGGAGACTGGGGCCAACGTCCTGACTTTC. Translation gives CSGRETGANVLTF. Supplemented by reference TRBV29-1 and TRBJ2-6, the full variable domain reads SAVISQKPSRDICQRGTSLTIQCQVDSQVTMMFWYRQQPGQSLTLIATANQGSEATYESGFVIDKFPISRPNLTFSTLTVSNMSPEDSSIYLCSGRETGANVLTFGAGSRLTVL.

In this sample, this clone turned up once. The chain links TRBV6-5 to TRBJ2-5, with D maybe TRBD1 (6 bases). V was pared by 10 bases and J by 4 bases, with 16 bases between. Germline V gene data show CDR1 as MNHEY and CDR2 as SVGAGI. CDR3 length: 13 amino acids. CDR3 nucleotides: TGTGCCACTGGGGACAAGGCCCGAGAGACCCAGTACTTC. Translation gives CATGDKARETQYF.

This clone has just one count. The gene calls are TRBV7-9 and TRBJ1-1, with no clear D. With 3 bases removed from V and 4 bases from J, the gap between germline ends came to 3 bases. Per the germline V gene, CDR1 is SEHNR and CDR2 is FQNEAQ (reference sequence). The CDR3 has 11 residues. This CDR3 is CASSLSTEAFF. The DNA of the CDR3 is TGTGCCAGCAGCTTGAGCACTGAAGCTTTCTTT. Full variable domain (outside the CDR3, taken from reference TRBV7-9 and TRBJ1-1): DTGVSQNPRHKITKRGQNVTFRCDPISEHNRLYWYRQTLGQGPEFLTYFQNEAQLEKSRLLSDRFSAERPKGSFSTLEIQRTEQGDSAMYLCASSLSTEAFFGQGTRLTVV.